The 22 T cell receptor beta chains below come from one sample, sequenced in a study of neurological immune-mediated disorders. TCRdb independently ran MiXCR on the 5' RACE reads; one entry per CDR3 protein. This sample has 53,000 or so distinct CDR3 sequences; 6.5% to 8.5% occur once, and the top ten carry 1.5% to 2%. Documented time point: longitudinal time-point 3. Specimen: PBMCs. These receptors all come from a woman in her thirties or forties in good health.

In its sample, this clonotype was seen many times. The chain carries TRBV6-5 and TRBJ2-5; 9 nucleotides line up with TRBD1. With V trimmed by 0 bases and J by 5 bases, 13 bases remained unmatched. Germline CDR1 and CDR2: MNHEY and SVGAGI. The CDR3 runs to 18 residues. The CDR3 region has the DNA TGTGCCAGCAGTTACTCGATTTCCTGGACAGGGGAACGGGAGACCCAGTACTTC. Protein: CASSYSISWTGERETQYF.

This clonotype showed up many times. The V gene is TRBV20-1, the J gene TRBJ2-7; TRBD1 aligns across 9 bases. There are 15 residues in the CDR3. In germline, CDR1 is DFQATT, CDR2 SNEGSKA (reference sequence). V lost 6 bases, J lost 5 bases, and 14 bases stayed unmatched. CDR3 nucleotide sequence: TGCAGTGCGGGGGGCGGGGGACAGGGAGTCCACGAGCAGTACTTC. It yields the protein CSAGGGGQGVHEQYF.

This clonotype was recorded many times. The CDR3 DNA sequence: TGCAGTGCGGCCGGGGGGGGAGACACCGGGGAGCTGTTTTTT. This encodes CSAAGGGDTGELFF. The V call is TRBV20-1, the J call TRBJ2-2; the match to TRBD2 covers 8 bases. Germline trimming cut 6 bases from V and 3 bases from J; bases unmatched to any gene: 6. The CDR3 runs to 14 residues. CDR1 and CDR2 (germline): DFQATT, SNEGSKA (reference sequence).

This clonotype was seen ten or more times. A much larger clone sits a single nucleotide away, making a read error possible. In DNA, the CDR3 is TGTGCCAGCAGTTACTGGGAGACCCAGTACTTC. It encodes CASSYWETQYF. The gene calls are TRBV6-2 or TRBV6-3 and TRBJ2-5, with unresolved D. The germline CDR1 and CDR2 sequences are MNHEY and SVGEGT. The CDR3 consists of 11 residues. V was clipped by 1 base and J by 5 bases, with 2 bases between them.

Many counts were recorded for this clonotype. The chain combines TRBV3-1 with TRBJ2-1; 7 bases fit TRBD1. V dropped 5 bases and J dropped 0; count of bases not matched to a gene: 4. Germline values: CDR1 LGHDT, CDR2 YNNKEL (reference sequence). CDR3 size: 15 residues. CDR3 sequence: CASSRQGRSYNEQFF. CDR3 coding DNA: TGTGCCAGCAGCAGACAGGGTCGCTCCTACAATGAGCAGTTCTTC.

This clonotype appeared many times. The CDR3 here is CASRTPSSYEQYF. CDR3 DNA: TGCGCCAGCAGGACACCGTCCTCCTACGAGCAGTACTTC. The rearrangement uses TRBV5-1 and TRBJ2-7; D gene uncertain. Germline V CDR1 and CDR2: SGHRS, YFSETQ. The CDR3 runs 13 residues. Trimming took 5 bases from V and 0 from J, leaving 9 bases between them.

This clonotype was observed at least ten times. The chain couples TRBV12-3 or TRBV12-4 to TRBJ1-5; D is unresolved. The CDR3 contains 11 residues. The germline V and J ends were trimmed by 1 base and 9 bases, with 4 bases remaining between them. CDR3 amino acids: CASSLGRPQHF. The CDR3 region has the DNA TGTGCCAGCAGTTTAGGGCGGCCCCAGCATTTT.

This clonotype came up many times. The rearrangement links TRBV4-3 to TRBJ2-3; D perhaps matches TRBD2 (6 bases). Trimming removed 4 bases at V and 0 bases at J, with 17 bases between. Germline lookup yields CDR1 LGHNA and CDR2 YSLEER. The CDR3 extends over 17 amino acids. CDR3 amino acids: CASSPTPRGASTDTQYF. Here the CDR3 DNA reads TGCGCCAGCAGCCCCACACCGCGCGGGGCGAGCACAGATACGCAGTATTTT.

This clonotype was seen repeatedly, ten times or more. This sequence joins TRBV27 and TRBJ1-4; perhaps TRBD1 as D (5 bases). Deletions cut 5 bases from V and 0 bases from J, with 7 bases between. Germline-derived CDR1 and CDR2 are MNHEY and SMNVEV (reference sequence). The CDR3 runs to 14 residues. Here the CDR3 reads CASSPTATNEKLFF. Here the CDR3 DNA reads TGTGCCAGCAGTCCGACAGCAACTAATGAAAAACTGTTTTTT. Variable domain in full (rest from reference TRBV27 and TRBJ1-4): EAQVTQNPRYLITVTGKKLTVTCSQNMNHEYMSWYRQDPGLGLRQIYYSMNVEVTDKGDVPEGYKVSRKEKRNFPLILESPSPNQTSLYFCASSPTATNEKLFFGSGTQLSVL.

Ten or more counts support this clonotype. This chain joins TRBV6-5 and TRBJ2-7; a weak D match, TRBD1 (6 bases). The CDR3 covers 15 residues. Germline V gene lookup returns CDR1 MNHEY and CDR2 SVGAGI. V was shortened by 0 bases and J by 3 bases, with 12 bases between the two germline ends. The CDR3, as DNA: TGTGCCAGCAGTTACTCGTACAGGGTTGTCTACGAGCAGTACTTC. Translating it yields CASSYSYRVVYEQYF.

This clonotype was picked up many times. A read error may produce the germline difference seen at one junction end. CDR3 DNA: TGTGCTAGCAGCCCGGACAGATCCACTGAAGCTTTCTTT. Translation gives CASSPDRSTEAFF. This chain joins TRBV7-7 and TRBJ1-1; D is possibly TRBD1 (6 bases). The germline gives CDR1 SSHAT, CDR2 FNYEAQ (reference sequence). The CDR3 consists of 13 residues.

This clonotype was seen many times. This sequence joins TRBV10-3 and TRBJ1-5, with D unclear. The CDR3 has 14 amino acids. Germline-derived CDR1 and CDR2 are ENHRY and SYGVKD. Trimming stripped 0 bases from V and 4 bases from J, with 7 bases between. The DNA of the CDR3 is TGTGCCATCAGTGAGTCGTCGCGAAATCAGCCCCAGCATTTT. Translated, it gives CAISESSRNQPQHF.

This clonotype was detected many times. The chain joins TRBV12-3 or TRBV12-4 to TRBJ2-1; TRBD2 matches 7 bases. The CDR3 length is 18 residues. V lost 3 bases and J lost 4; bases outside the gene matches: 15. CDR3 residues: CASSLRPFLGGGYNEQFF. Here the CDR3 DNA reads TGTGCCAGCAGTTTGAGGCCCTTCTTGGGGGGGGGATACAATGAGCAGTTCTTC.

This clonotype was seen ten or more times. The V gene is TRBV5-5, the J gene TRBJ1-1; maybe TRBD1 (6 bases). The CDR3 length is 15 residues. CDR1 is SGHKS, CDR2 YYEKEE, per germline (reference sequence). The V end lost 1 base, the J end lost 4 bases, and 14 bases lay between the germline ends. The CDR3 loop reads CASSLLGGAGTEAFF. Written as DNA, the CDR3 is TGTGCCAGCAGCTTGTTGGGGGGGGCTGGCACTGAAGCTTTCTTT.

The sample holds many counts of this clonotype. The CDR3 nucleotides are TGCAGCGTTGACGATGCGGGAGCAGATACGCAGTATTTT. It translates to CSVDDAGADTQYF. This chain links TRBV29-1 with TRBJ2-3; 7 bases line up with TRBD2. J lost 4 bases, V lost 3 bases, and 4 bases had no gene match. From germline, CDR1 is SQVTM and CDR2 ANQGSEA. The CDR3 is made up of 13 amino acids.

In its sample, this clonotype was seen many times. This chain connects TRBV20-1 to TRBJ1-1; 7 bases map to TRBD1. V lost 5 bases and J lost 3; bases outside the gene matches: 6. Germline V gene data show CDR1 as DFQATT and CDR2 as SNEGSKA (reference sequence). CDR3 size: 13 residues. CDR3 bases: TGCAGTGCTTCCCTCACAGGGGACACTGAAGCTTTCTTT. This encodes CSASLTGDTEAFF.

At least ten counts were recorded for this clonotype. The genes are TRBV5-1 and TRBJ2-2; D might be TRBD2 (5 bases). The CDR3 is 13 residues long. Germline lookup yields CDR1 SGHRS and CDR2 YFSETQ. The germline V and J ends were trimmed by 4 bases and 5 bases, with 9 bases remaining between them. DNA of the CDR3: TGCGCCAGCAGCCGGGGTGGAACCGGGGAGCTGTTTTTT. This translates into CASSRGGTGELFF. The full variable domain, rest sourced from reference TRBV5-1 and TRBJ2-2, is KAGVTQTPRYLIKTRGQQVTLSCSPISGHRSVSWYQQTPGQGLQFLFEYFSETQRNKGNFPGRFSGRQFSNSRSEMNVSTLELGDSALYLCASSRGGTGELFFGEGSRLTVL.

Ten or more counts support this clonotype. The chain has TRBV7-2 and TRBJ2-4; D is perhaps TRBD2 (7 bases). Germline CDR1 reads SGHTA; CDR2 reads FQGNSA. The germline V and J ends were trimmed by 0 bases and 8 bases, with 8 bases remaining between them. The CDR3 loop spans 13 amino acids. The CDR3 spells CASSLAGGDIQYF. CDR3 DNA sequence: TGTGCCAGCAGCTTAGCAGGGGGGGACATTCAGTACTTC.

This clonotype showed up many times. The chain couples TRBV18 to TRBJ1-4; D gene ambiguous. The CDR3 runs to 15 residues. Germline V gene data show CDR1 as KGHSH and CDR2 as LQKENI. With 3 bases removed from V and 5 bases from J, the gap between germline ends came to 13 bases. CDR3 loop: CASSPNGGMNEKLFF. Written as DNA, the CDR3 is TGTGCCAGCTCACCCAATGGAGGGATGAATGAAAAACTGTTTTTT.

This clonotype was detected ten times or more. The V and J genes are TRBV9 and TRBJ2-1; D may be TRBD2 (7 bases). Per germline, CDR1 SGDLS and CDR2 YYNGEE. This CDR3 region has 15 residues. Trimming removed 4 bases from V and 4 bases from J, with 15 bases in between. The CDR3 here is CASSPEGGRYNEQFF. Written as DNA, the CDR3 is TGTGCCAGCAGCCCCGAGGGGGGGCGGTACAATGAGCAGTTCTTC.

In its sample, this clonotype was seen many times. The chain is built from TRBV7-2 and TRBJ2-4, with a possible D match to TRBD1 (6 bases). The CDR3 extends over 15 amino acids. Between the trimmed V and J ends, which lost 0 bases and 5 bases, there was a span of 11 bases. Germline lookup yields CDR1 SGHTA and CDR2 FQGNSA. CDR3 nucleotide sequence: TGTGCCAGCAGCTTAGCGCTGGCAGGGGAAAACATTCAGTACTTC. It encodes CASSLALAGENIQYF.

This clonotype has ten or more counts. The genes are TRBV20-1 and TRBJ2-2; 8 bases map to TRBD2. The V gene's germline CDR1 is DFQATT and CDR2 SNEGSKA (reference sequence). The V segment lost 3 bases and the J segment 1 base; nucleotides outside the gene matches: 7. There are 16 residues in the CDR3. CDR3 amino acids: CSASGGDTWNTGELFF. The CDR3 coding sequence is TGCAGTGCTAGCGGGGGGGATACATGGAACACCGGGGAGCTGTTTTTT.